These 17 T cell receptor beta chains were all obtained from the same sample, sequenced in a study of sequential checkpoint blockade in melanoma. Described treatment: randomized to nivolumab then ipilimumab (arm A) or the reverse (arm B). The table came from immunoSEQ multiplex PCR; TCRdb's copy has only in-frame clones and leaves some out. The profile covers about 13,000 clones, with around 20% appearing a single time and approximately 5.8% taken by the ten largest. Sequences were derived from tumor tissue (inferred from file names), sampled from a patient given nivolumab and ipilimumab in sequence. The source is a human donor with melanoma.

This clone has at least ten counts. CDR3 in amino acids: CASSSGDRGVSPLHF. The CDR3 nucleotides are TGTGCCAGCAGCTCGGGAGACAGGGGGGTCTCACCCCTCCACTTT. The chain employs TRBV11-3 and TRBJ1-6; 9 nucleotides agree with TRBD1. Germline V gene sequence: CDR1 SGHNT, CDR2 YENEEA. Germline trimming cut 4 bases from V and 10 bases from J; bases unmatched to any gene: 8. This CDR3 contains 15 residues.

V is TRBV28 and J is TRBJ2-1; possibly TRBD1 for D (5 bases). The CDR3 covers 16 residues. Trimming took off 6 bases at V and 4 bases at J, with 19 bases between the two ends. The germline CDR1 and CDR2 sequences are MDHEN and SYDVKM. For the CDR3, the DNA is TGTGCCAGCAGCCGGCCCTGGGGCGTCGGGTACAATGAGCAGTTCTTC. It encodes CASSRPWGVGYNEQFF.

The chain employs TRBV28 and TRBJ2-5, with a tentative D call TRBD1 (6 bases). Germline V gene lookup returns CDR1 MDHEN and CDR2 SYDVKM. The V end lost 5 bases, the J end lost 5 bases, and 15 bases lay between the germline ends. This CDR3 has 14 residues. The CDR3 loop reads CASSPPGTRETQYF. The CDR3 DNA is TGTGCCAGCAGTCCCCCAGGGACAAGGGAGACCCAGTACTTC.

Only a few counts were recorded for this clone. V and J are TRBV11-3 and TRBJ1-1, with D possibly being TRBD1 (5 bases). The V and J ends lost 1 base and 4 bases respectively, with 10 bases between them. CDR1 and CDR2 from the germline V gene are SGHNT and YENEEA. The CDR3 consists of 14 residues. The chain's CDR3 is CASSLGDSFTEAFF. The CDR3, as DNA: TGTGCCAGCAGCTTAGGTGACAGCTTCACTGAAGCTTTCTTT.

This chain joins TRBV19 and TRBJ1-5; 7 bases are a match to TRBD1. Germline CDR1 is LNHDA and CDR2 is SQIVND (reference sequence). The CDR3 spans 14 residues. The V segment lost 3 bases and the J segment 7 bases; nucleotides outside the gene matches: 6. CDR3 sequence reads: CASSIFRGGQPQHF. The DNA of the CDR3 is TGTGCCAGTAGTATTTTCCGAGGGGGCCAGCCCCAGCATTTT.

This clone is deemed large. Here the CDR3 reads CASSLQGGGTEAFF. The CDR3 DNA sequence: TGTGCCAGTAGTCTACAGGGTGGAGGAACTGAAGCTTTCTTT. The rearrangement links TRBV19 to TRBJ1-1; tentatively, D is TRBD1 (6 bases). The CDR3 is 14 amino acids. Germline CDR1 is LNHDA and CDR2 is SQIVND (reference sequence). V lost 5 bases and J lost 5, with 15 bases in between.

This rearrangement joins TRBV19 to TRBJ1-2; 7 bases are shared with TRBD1. CDR1 is LNHDA, CDR2 SQIVND, per germline (reference sequence). The CDR3 length is 14 residues. V was clipped by 0 bases and J by 7 bases; unmatched bases: 5. In nucleotides, the CDR3 is TGTGCCAGTAGTATAGATTTAGGGGGCAGTGGCTACACCTTC. This encodes CASSIDLGGSGYTF.

V and J are TRBV11-3 and TRBJ2-1, with 9 bases identical to TRBD2. The CDR3 contains 16 residues. V was pared by 1 base and J by 10 bases, with 11 bases of the junction left unmatched. Germline lookup yields CDR1 SGHNT and CDR2 YENEEA. CDR3 loop: CASSLGGLAGKREQFF. Here the CDR3 DNA reads TGTGCCAGCAGCTTAGGGGGGCTAGCGGGAAAGCGCGAGCAGTTCTTC.

Sample share makes this clone large. The rearrangement joins TRBV11-3 to TRBJ1-1, with 9 bases matching TRBD1. The trim removed 5 bases at V and 4 bases at J, leaving 5 bases unmatched. The length of the CDR3 is 14 residues. Germline CDR1 is SGHNT and CDR2 is YENEEA. The CDR3 loop reads CASSLGQGSTEAFF. The CDR3 DNA reads TGTGCCAGCAGCCTAGGACAGGGGAGCACTGAAGCTTTCTTT. The variable domain in full, completed from reference TRBV11-3 and TRBJ1-1, reads EAGVVQSPRYKIIEKKQPVAFWCNPISGHNTLYWYLQNLGQGPELLIRYENEEAVDDSQLPKDRFSAERLKGVDSTLKIQPAELGDSAVYLCASSLGQGSTEAFFGQGTRLTVV.

Only a few counts were recorded for this clone. This sequence joins TRBV12-5 and TRBJ2-3; D is possibly TRBD1 (5 bases). Per germline, CDR1 LGHNT and CDR2 FRNRAP. The CDR3 runs to 14 residues. CDR3 nucleotides: TGTGCCAGCACCCAGGGCGGTGTCCCAGATACGCAGTATTTT. Protein: CASTQGGVPDTQYF. Full variable domain (outside the CDR3, taken from reference TRBV12-5 and TRBJ2-3): DARVTQTPRHKVTEMGQEVTMRCQPILGHNTVFWYRQTMMQGLELLAYFRNRAPLDDSGMPKDRFSAEMPDATLATLKIQPSEPRDSAVYFCASTQGGVPDTQYFGPGTRLTVL.

The chain links TRBV25-1 to TRBJ2-3, with 10 bases aligning to TRBD2. Losses at the gene ends were 3 bases for V and 2 bases for J; bases not matched to a gene: 5. From germline, CDR1 is MGHDK and CDR2 SYGVNS. There are 16 residues in the CDR3. The CDR3, as DNA: TGTGCCAGCAGTGACCCTAGCGGGAGTAACACAGATACGCAGTATTTT. It codes for CASSDPSGSNTDTQYF.

The CDR3 spells CSATEELGRGGDYNEKLFF. The CDR3 region has the DNA TGCAGCGCCACTGAAGAGCTTGGCAGGGGAGGGGATTATAATGAAAAACTGTTTTTT. This rearrangement joins TRBV29-1 to TRBJ1-4; tentatively, D is TRBD1 (6 bases). The CDR3 has 19 amino acids. Trimming removed 7 bases at V and 4 bases at J, with 31 bases between. Germline assignment: CDR1 SQVTM and CDR2 ANQGSEA.

J is TRBJ2-1 and V is TRBV5-1; TRBD1 agrees at 8 bases. The junction had 5 bases not matched to a gene; V was cut back by 3 bases and J by 0 bases. This CDR3 has 16 amino acids. Germline CDR1 SGHRS, CDR2 YFSETQ. This CDR3 is CASSWGQESSYNEQFF. DNA of the CDR3: TGCGCCAGCAGCTGGGGACAGGAGAGCTCCTACAATGAGCAGTTCTTC.

In its sample, this clone was seen a few times. V is TRBV6-8 and J is TRBJ1-1, with 10 bases identical to TRBD1. The CDR3 extends over 18 amino acids. The germline gives CDR1 MNHGY, CDR2 SAAAGT. Losses at the gene ends were 3 bases for V and 2 bases for J; bases not matched to a gene: 12. The CDR3 spells CASSYSAGTGVVNTEAFF. The CDR3 DNA is TGTGCCAGCAGTTATAGTGCCGGGACAGGGGTCGTAAACACTGAAGCTTTCTTT.

CDR3 coding DNA: TGTGCCAGCAGTGAGATAAGCTCCTATAATTCACCCCTCCACTTT. Amino acids: CASSEISSYNSPLHF. The V call is TRBV6-8, the J call TRBJ1-6; D unresolved. V was trimmed by 5 bases and J by 0 bases, leaving 8 bases between them. Looked up from germline, CDR1 is MNHGY and CDR2 is SAAAGT. The CDR3 has 15 residues.

This clone was recorded a few times. The chain combines TRBV11-3 with TRBJ2-1, with TRBD2 matching over 7 bases. J lost 10 bases, V lost 1 base, and 7 bases had no gene match. This CDR3 is built from 14 residues. CDR1 is SGHNT and CDR2 is YENEEA in the germline V gene. For the CDR3, the DNA is TGTGCCAGCAGCTTAGGGGACCAGCGGGGCGAGCAGTTCTTC. It encodes CASSLGDQRGEQFF. Using reference TRBV11-3 and TRBJ2-1 for the parts outside the CDR3, the full variable domain is EAGVVQSPRYKIIEKKQPVAFWCNPISGHNTLYWYLQNLGQGPELLIRYENEEAVDDSQLPKDRFSAERLKGVDSTLKIQPAELGDSAVYLCASSLGDQRGEQFFGPGTRLTVL.

This chain connects TRBV11-3 to TRBJ2-3, with D uncertain. V was shortened by 1 base and J by 2 bases, with 10 bases between the two germline ends. The CDR3 has 15 residues. In germline, CDR1 is SGHNT, CDR2 YENEEA. For the CDR3, the DNA is TGTGCCAGCAGCTTAGGTCCCCCCGCCACAGATACGCAGTATTTT. Residues: CASSLGPPATDTQYF.